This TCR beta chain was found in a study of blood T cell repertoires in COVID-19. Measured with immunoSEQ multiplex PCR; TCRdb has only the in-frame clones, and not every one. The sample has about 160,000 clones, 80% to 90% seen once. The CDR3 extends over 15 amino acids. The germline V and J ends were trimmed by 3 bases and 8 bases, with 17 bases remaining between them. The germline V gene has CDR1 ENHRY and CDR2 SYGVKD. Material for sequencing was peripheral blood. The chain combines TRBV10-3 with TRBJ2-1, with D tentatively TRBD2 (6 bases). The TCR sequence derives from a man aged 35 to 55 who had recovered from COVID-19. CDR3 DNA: TGTGCCATCAGTGATGGCGGGATAGTAGGGGATGAGCAGTTCTTC. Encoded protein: CAISDGGIVGDEQFF.